The source of this T cell receptor (beta chain) is a study of blood T cell repertoires in COVID-19. The wider study: T cells, B-cell-depleted T cells, or PBMCs provided the cDNA or gDNA that served as material.

With regard to this clone: At one end, the junction sequence differs from germline, possibly due to a read error.

The CDR3 is made up of 13 amino acids. Germline-derived CDR1 and CDR2 are SGHAT and FQNNGV. Source study methods: Estimated nucleated cell counts came from reference gene primer amplification. The table came from immunoSEQ multiplex PCR; TCRdb's copy has only in-frame clones and leaves some out. The V and J calls and the clone size are those of that table, but D and trimming were determined from the DNA. The sample yields around 170,000 clones, more than 70% seen once. V is TRBV11-2 and J is TRBJ2-1; tentatively, D is TRBD2 (6 bases). This receptor was taken from a man younger than 35 with active or convalescent COVID-19. Sequences were obtained from peripheral blood. The CDR3 region is CASSYGRGTFVLF. The CDR3 DNA follows: TGTGCCAGCAGCTACGGGCGTGGGACTTTCGTCCTCTTC. The full variable domain, completed using reference TRBV11-2 and TRBJ2-1, is EAGVAQSPRYKIIEKRQSVAFWCNPISGHATLYWYQQILGQGPKLLIQFQNNGVVDDSQLPKDRFSAERLKGVDSTLKIQPAKLEDSAVYLCASSYGRGTFVLFGPGTRLTVL.